This T cell receptor beta chain was obtained from a study of cytomegalovirus exposure and HLA in healthy donors. Study-level information: Clustering assigned 81% of the 350 to 450 genotyped donors to the Caucasian-associated ancestry cluster. General observations from the study: The authors enumerated under 200 TCR beta chains as linked to cytomegalovirus. Cytomegalovirus status was reportedly diagnosed by the classifier with high sensitivity and specificity.

Note on this clone: Antigen: not known.

CDR3 size: 14 residues. After removal of 9 bases from V and 4 bases from J, the junction contained 10 bases not matched to a gene. Germline V gene data show CDR1 as SGHNT and CDR2 as YYREEE (reference sequence). Primers for the PCR totalled 60 Vbeta and 13 Jbeta. Assay: immunoSEQ multiplex PCR; the TCRdb copy retains only in-frame clones and omits some. The profile covers about 230,000 clones, with roughly 90% appearing a single time and 0.95% to 1.1% taken by the ten largest. This sequence joins TRBV5-4 and TRBJ1-2, with 9 bases matching TRBD1. This TCR derives from a woman between 18 and 29 years old in good health and CMV-seronegative. The specimen sequenced was PBMCs. The CDR3 reads CATSSGQGRYGYTF. In DNA form, the CDR3 reads TGTGCCACTTCGTCCGGACAGGGGCGCTATGGCTACACCTTC.